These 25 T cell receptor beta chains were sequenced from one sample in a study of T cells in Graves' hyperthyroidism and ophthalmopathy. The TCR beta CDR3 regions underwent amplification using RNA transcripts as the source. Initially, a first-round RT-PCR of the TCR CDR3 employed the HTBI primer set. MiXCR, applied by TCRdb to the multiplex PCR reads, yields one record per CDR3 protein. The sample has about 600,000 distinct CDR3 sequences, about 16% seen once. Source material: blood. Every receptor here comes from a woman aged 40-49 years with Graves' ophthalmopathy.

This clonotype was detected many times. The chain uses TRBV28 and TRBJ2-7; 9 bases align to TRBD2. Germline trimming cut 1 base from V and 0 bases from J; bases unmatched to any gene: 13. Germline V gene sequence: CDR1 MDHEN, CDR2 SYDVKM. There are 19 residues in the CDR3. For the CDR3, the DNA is TGTGCCAGCAGTTTATTGATGGCTAGCGGGGCCTGGAGCTCCTACGAGCAGTACTTC. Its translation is CASSLLMASGAWSSYEQYF.

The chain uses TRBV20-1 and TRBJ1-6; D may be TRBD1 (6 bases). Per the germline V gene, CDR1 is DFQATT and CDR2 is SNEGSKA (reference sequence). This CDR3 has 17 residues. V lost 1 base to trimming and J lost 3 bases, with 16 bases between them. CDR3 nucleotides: TGCAGTGCTAGAGGAGGGACAAAGGATAGCTATAATTCACCCCTCCACTTT. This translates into CSARGGTKDSYNSPLHF.

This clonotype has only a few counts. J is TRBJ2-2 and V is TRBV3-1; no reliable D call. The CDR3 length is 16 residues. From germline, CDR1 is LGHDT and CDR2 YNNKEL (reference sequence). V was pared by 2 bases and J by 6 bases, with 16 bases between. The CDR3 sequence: CASSQFLRALAGELFF. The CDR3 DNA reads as TGTGCCAGCAGCCAATTCTTACGCGCCCTTGCCGGGGAGCTGTTTTTT.

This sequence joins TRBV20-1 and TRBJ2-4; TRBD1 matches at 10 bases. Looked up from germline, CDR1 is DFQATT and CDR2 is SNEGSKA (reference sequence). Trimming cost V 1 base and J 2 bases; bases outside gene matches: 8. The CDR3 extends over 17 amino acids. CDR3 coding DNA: TGCAGTGCTAGAGGCATAACGACAGGGGGCACCAAAAACATTCAGTACTTC. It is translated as CSARGITTGGTKNIQYF.

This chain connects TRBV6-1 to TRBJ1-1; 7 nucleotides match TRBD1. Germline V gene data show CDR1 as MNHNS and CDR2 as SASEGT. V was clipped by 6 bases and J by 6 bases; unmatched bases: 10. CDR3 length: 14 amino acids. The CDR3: CASRGDRFRSEAFF. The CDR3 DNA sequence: TGTGCCAGCAGGGGGGACAGATTCAGGTCTGAAGCTTTCTTT.

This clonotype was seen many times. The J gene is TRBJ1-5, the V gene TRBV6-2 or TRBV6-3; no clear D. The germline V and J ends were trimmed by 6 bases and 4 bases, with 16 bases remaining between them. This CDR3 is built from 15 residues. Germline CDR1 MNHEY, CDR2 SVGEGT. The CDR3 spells CASSWTAALNQPQHF. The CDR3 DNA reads TGTGCCAGCAGCTGGACGGCCGCCCTAAATCAGCCCCAGCATTTT.

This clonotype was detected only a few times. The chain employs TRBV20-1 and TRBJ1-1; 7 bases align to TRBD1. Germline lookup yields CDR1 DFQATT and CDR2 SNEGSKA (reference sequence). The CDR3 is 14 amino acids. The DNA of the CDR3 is TGCAGGCCCCAGACAGGGAGGGTGAACACTGAAGCTTTCTTT. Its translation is CRPQTGRVNTEAFF.

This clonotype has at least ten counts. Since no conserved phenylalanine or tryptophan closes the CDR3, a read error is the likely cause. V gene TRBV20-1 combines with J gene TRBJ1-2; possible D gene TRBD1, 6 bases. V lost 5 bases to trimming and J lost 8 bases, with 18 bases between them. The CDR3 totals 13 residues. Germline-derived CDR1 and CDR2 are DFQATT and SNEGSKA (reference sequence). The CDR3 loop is CSASHDRLNGYTL. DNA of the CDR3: TGCAGTGCTTCCCACGACAGGTTGAACGGCTACACCCTC.

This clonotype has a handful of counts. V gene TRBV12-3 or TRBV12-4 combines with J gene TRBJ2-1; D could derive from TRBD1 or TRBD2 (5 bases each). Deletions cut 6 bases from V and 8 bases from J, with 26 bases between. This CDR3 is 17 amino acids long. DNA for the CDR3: TGTGCCAGCAGCCGTAATCCCTCGACAGACTATCTTGATGAGCAGTTCTTC. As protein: CASSRNPSTDYLDEQFF.

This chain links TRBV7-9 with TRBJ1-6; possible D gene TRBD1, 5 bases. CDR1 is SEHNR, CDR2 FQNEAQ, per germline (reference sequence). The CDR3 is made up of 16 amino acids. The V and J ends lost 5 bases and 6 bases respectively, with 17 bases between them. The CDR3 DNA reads TGTGCCAGCAGCGGGTCTATCGGACAAAGTAATTCACCCCTCCACTTT. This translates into CASSGSIGQSNSPLHF.

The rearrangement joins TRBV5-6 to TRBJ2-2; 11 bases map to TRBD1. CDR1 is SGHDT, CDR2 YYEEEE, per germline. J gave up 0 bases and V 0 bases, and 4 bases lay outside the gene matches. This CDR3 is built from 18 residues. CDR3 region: CASSLGPGQGANTGELFF. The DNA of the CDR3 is TGTGCCAGCAGCTTGGGGCCGGGACAGGGGGCGAACACCGGGGAGCTGTTTTTT.

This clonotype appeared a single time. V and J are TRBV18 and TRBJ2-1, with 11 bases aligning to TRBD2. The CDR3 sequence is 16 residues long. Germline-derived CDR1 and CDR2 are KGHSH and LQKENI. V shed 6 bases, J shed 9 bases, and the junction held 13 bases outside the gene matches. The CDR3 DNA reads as TGTGCCAGCTCGATTTTAAAAGGACTAGCGGGTTTTGAGCAGTTCTTC. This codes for CASSILKGLAGFEQFF.

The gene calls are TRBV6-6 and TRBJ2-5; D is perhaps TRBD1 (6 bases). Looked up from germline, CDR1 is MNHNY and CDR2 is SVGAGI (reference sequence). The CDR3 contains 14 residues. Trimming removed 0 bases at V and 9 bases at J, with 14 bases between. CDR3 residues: CASSYSPGVTPQYF. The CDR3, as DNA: TGTGCCAGCAGTTACTCGCCAGGGGTGACCCCCCAGTACTTC.

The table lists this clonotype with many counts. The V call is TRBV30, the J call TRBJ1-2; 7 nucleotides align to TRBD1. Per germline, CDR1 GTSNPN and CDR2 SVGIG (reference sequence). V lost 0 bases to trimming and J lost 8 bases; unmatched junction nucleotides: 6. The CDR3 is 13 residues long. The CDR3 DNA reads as TGTGCCTGGAGTGTACAGGGGCGGAGGGGCTACACCTTC. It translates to CAWSVQGRRGYTF. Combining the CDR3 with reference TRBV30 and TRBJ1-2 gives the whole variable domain SQTIHQWPATLVQPVGSPLSLECTVEGTSNPNLYWYRQAAGRGLQLLFYSVGIGQISSEVPQNLSASRPQDRQFILSSKKLLLSDSGFYLCAWSVQGRRGYTFGSGTRLTVV.

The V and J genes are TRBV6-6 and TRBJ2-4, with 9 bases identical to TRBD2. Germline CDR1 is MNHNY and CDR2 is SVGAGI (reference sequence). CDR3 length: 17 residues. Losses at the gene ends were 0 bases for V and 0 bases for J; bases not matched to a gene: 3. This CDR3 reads CASSYSSSGGAKNIQYF. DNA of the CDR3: TGTGCCAGCAGTTACTCGAGTAGCGGGGGAGCCAAAAACATTCAGTACTTC.

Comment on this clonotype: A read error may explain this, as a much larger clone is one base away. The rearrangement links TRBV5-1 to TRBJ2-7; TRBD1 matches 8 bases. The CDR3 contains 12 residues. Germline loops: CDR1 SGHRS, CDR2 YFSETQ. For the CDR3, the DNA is TGCGTCAGCAGCGCGGACAGGGCTGAGCAGTACTTC. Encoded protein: CVSSADRAEQYF.

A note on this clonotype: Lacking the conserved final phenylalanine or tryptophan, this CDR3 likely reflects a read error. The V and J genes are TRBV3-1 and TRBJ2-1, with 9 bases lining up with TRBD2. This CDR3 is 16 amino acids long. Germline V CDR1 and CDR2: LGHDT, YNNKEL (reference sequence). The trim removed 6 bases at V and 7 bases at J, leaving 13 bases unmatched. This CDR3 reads CASSEGGGRANNEQFL. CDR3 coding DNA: TGTGCCAGCAGTGAAGGTGGCGGGAGGGCCAATAATGAGCAGTTCCTC.

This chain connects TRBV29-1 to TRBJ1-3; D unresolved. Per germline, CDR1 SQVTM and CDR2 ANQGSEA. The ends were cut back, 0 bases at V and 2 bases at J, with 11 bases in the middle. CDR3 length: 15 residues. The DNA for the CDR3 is TGCAGCGTTGAAGATACGGGCAGGACTGGAAACACCATATATTTT. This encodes CSVEDTGRTGNTIYF.

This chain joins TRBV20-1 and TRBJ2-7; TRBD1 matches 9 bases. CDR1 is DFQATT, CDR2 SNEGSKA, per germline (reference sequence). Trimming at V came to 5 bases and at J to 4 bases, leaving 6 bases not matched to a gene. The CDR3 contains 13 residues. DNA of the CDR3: TGCAGTGCTGGGACAGGGAATTCTTACGAGCAGTACTTC. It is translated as CSAGTGNSYEQYF.

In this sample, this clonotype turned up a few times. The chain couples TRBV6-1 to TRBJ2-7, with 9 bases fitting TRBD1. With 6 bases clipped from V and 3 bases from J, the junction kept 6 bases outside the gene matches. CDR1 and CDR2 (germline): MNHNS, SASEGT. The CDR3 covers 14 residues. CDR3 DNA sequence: TGTGCCAGCAGATCCCGACAGGGGGGCTACGAGCAGTACTTC. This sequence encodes CASRSRQGGYEQYF.

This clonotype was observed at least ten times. As DNA, the CDR3 is TGTGCCAGCAGTGGGGGAAGGCACTCCTACGAGCAGTACTTC. It codes for CASSGGRHSYEQYF. The genes are TRBV2 and TRBJ2-7; unclear D gene. The germline V and J ends were trimmed by 4 bases and 0 bases, with 10 bases remaining between them. Germline lookup yields CDR1 SNHLY and CDR2 FYNNEI. The CDR3 loop spans 14 amino acids.

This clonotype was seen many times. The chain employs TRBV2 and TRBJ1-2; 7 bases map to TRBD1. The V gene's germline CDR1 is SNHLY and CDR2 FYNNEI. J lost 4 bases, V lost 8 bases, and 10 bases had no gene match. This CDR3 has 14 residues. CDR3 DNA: TGTGCCAGCCTGAGAACCACAGGGGCCTATGGCTACACCTTC. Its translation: CASLRTTGAYGYTF.

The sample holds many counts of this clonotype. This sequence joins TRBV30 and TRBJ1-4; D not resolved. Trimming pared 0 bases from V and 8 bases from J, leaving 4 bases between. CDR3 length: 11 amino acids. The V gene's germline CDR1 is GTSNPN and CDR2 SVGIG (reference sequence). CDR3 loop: CAWSVTEKLFF. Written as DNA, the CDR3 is TGTGCCTGGAGTGTAACGGAAAAACTGTTTTTT. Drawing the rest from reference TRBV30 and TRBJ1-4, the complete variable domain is SQTIHQWPATLVQPVGSPLSLECTVEGTSNPNLYWYRQAAGRGLQLLFYSVGIGQISSEVPQNLSASRPQDRQFILSSKKLLLSDSGFYLCAWSVTEKLFFGSGTQLSVL.

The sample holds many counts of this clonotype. CDR3 sequence: CASSERAGNTEAFF. CDR3 bases: TGTGCCAGCAGTGAAAGGGCCGGGAACACTGAAGCTTTCTTT. The chain uses TRBV2 and TRBJ1-1, with D unclear. Trimming took off 2 bases at V and 1 base at J, with 8 bases between the two ends. The CDR3 length is 14 residues. Germline lookup yields CDR1 SNHLY and CDR2 FYNNEI.

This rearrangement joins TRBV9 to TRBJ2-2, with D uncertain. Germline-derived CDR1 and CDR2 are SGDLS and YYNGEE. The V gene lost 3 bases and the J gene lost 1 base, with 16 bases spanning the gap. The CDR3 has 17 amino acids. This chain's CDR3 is CASSATFTDMNTGELFF. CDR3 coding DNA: TGTGCCAGCAGCGCAACCTTCACTGACATGAACACCGGGGAGCTGTTTTTT.